This TCR beta chain is from a study of T cell repertoires in cytomegalovirus infection. The wider study: Evidence of both CMV infection and a matching HLA type came from public TCR beta signatures. Notes on the study in general: HLA-C-restricted CMV clonotypes gave the most frequent clonotype in two of eight donors. Totalled public TCR beta family frequency picked out people who carried CMV plus the relevant HLA.

Germline CDR1 is LGHNT and CDR2 is FRNRAP. The CDR3 runs 13 residues. Between the trimmed V and J ends, which lost 4 bases and 4 bases, there was a span of 11 bases. In its sample, this clonotype was seen a few times. Antigen unknown. TCRdb independently ran MiXCR on the reads; one entry per CDR3 protein. This sample has under 90,000 distinct CDR3 sequences, with approximately 22% found just once. The TCR sequence derives from a human donor in good health (CMV status not recorded). Some clones in this sample may be carry-over from other donors' samples. Sequenced sample: PBMCs, sequenced either directly or after in vitro stimulation (not recorded which). This chain connects TRBV12-5 to TRBJ2-7; D is possibly TRBD2 (6 bases). In nucleotides, the CDR3 is TGTGCTAGTGGTTCGGGAGAGGAGTACGAGCAGTACTTC. The encoded protein is CASGSGEEYEQYF. Using reference TRBV12-5 and TRBJ2-7 for the parts outside the CDR3, the full variable domain is DARVTQTPRHKVTEMGQEVTMRCQPILGHNTVFWYRQTMMQGLELLAYFRNRAPLDDSGMPKDRFSAEMPDATLATLKIQPSEPRDSAVYFCASGSGEEYEQYFGPGTRLTVT.